This T cell receptor (beta chain) was identified in a study of T-cell reconstitution after alpha-beta-depleted transplantation in children. General study points: Some patients' high day-60 TCRbeta diversity was attributed to recipient cells surviving conditioning. One year after transplant, T-cell counts and diversity came mostly from newly produced T cells. As was reported, about two months after transplant, alpha-beta T cells came from several hundred expanded graft clones.

Library preparation (for TCRbeta) was performed with unique molecular identifiers. TCRdb itself ran the PCR reads through MiXCR, one entry per CDR3 protein. The sample lists fewer than 350,000 distinct CDR3 sequences, less than 9.5% occurring once. For this clonotype: Its antigen is still unknown.

Source: peripheral blood, taken 360 days after TCRalphabeta/CD19-depleted stem cell transplant. The clonotype was recovered from a female patient under 10 years old who had a stem cell transplant for Fanconi anemia, so the T cells may come from the graft donor.

CDR3 in DNA: TGTGCCAGCAGCCTTCCAGGGGAGAATCAGCCCCAGCATTTT. It translates to CASSLPGENQPQHF. The rearrangement joins TRBV6-5 to TRBJ1-5; maybe TRBD1 (6 bases). V was shortened by 6 bases and J by 4 bases, with 13 bases between the two germline ends. There are 14 residues in the CDR3. Germline lookup yields CDR1 MNHEY and CDR2 SVGAGI.